This section outlines one T cell receptor (beta chain) sequence together with its context. Its target is unknown. Produced via immunoSEQ multiplex PCR; TCRdb's table is partial and in-frame only. The repertoire consists of over 100,000 clones, with 80% to 95% occurring once and the leading ten covering 0.095% to 0.15%. CDR3 length: 15 residues. Germline V gives CDR1 SGHAT, CDR2 FQNNGV. The source of the sample is a study of graft-versus-host responses after intestinal transplantation. The rearrangement joins TRBV11-2 to TRBJ2-5; 15 bases align to TRBD2. The J call is uncertain, as TRBJ2-7 better fits the DNA end. The source is a human donor who received an intestinal transplant. Sequences were derived from unstimulated CD4+ T cells sorted from spleen or lymph node cells, sampled before intestinal transplant. The CDR3 region has the DNA TGTGCCAGCAGCTCACCGGGACTAGCGGGAGGCGAGCAGTACTTC. Amino acids: CASSSPGLAGGEQYF.